The 12 T cell receptor beta chains given below trace back to one sample, sequenced in a study of shared clonotypes between healthy human individuals. Terminally differentiated effector memory CD45RA+ cells were left out of the naive CD8 fraction, which was CD45RO-negative and positively selected for CCR7. TCRdb's table, derived via immunoSEQ multiplex PCR, lists solely in-frame clones and lacks some. The table has around 2,100,000 clones, about 95% seen once. The sample comprised naive CD8+ T cells sorted from blood. These receptors all come from a man aged 18 to 29 in good health.

V is TRBV4-1 and J is TRBJ2-5, with D tentatively TRBD1 (6 bases). CDR1 is MGHRA and CDR2 is YSYEKL in the germline V gene. Trimming removed 0 bases at V and 1 base at J, with 9 bases between. The CDR3 runs to 15 residues. CDR3 loop: CASSQEQGIQETQYF. The CDR3 nucleotides are TGCGCCAGCAGCCAAGAACAGGGCATCCAAGAGACCCAGTACTTC.

CDR3 sequence reads: CASSDDSYNSPLHF. As DNA, the CDR3 is TGTGCCAGCAGTGATGACAGCTATAATTCACCCCTCCACTTT. The chain joins TRBV2 to TRBJ1-6; the D gene is possibly TRBD1 (5 bases). This CDR3 is built from 14 residues. The V end was cut by 3 bases, the J end by 3 bases, with 6 bases between. Germline loops: CDR1 SNHLY, CDR2 FYNNEI.

V is TRBV2 and J is TRBJ2-7, with TRBD1 matching 11 bases. V shed 5 bases, J shed 6 bases, and the junction held 9 bases outside the gene matches. This CDR3 is built from 15 residues. Germline assignment: CDR1 SNHLY and CDR2 FYNNEI. The CDR3 protein is CASSLRTGGYGEQYF. The CDR3, as DNA: TGTGCCAGCAGTCTCCGGACAGGGGGCTATGGCGAGCAGTACTTC.

The chain recombines TRBV2 with TRBJ2-1, with D possibly being TRBD2 (6 bases). Trimming took off 6 bases at V and 4 bases at J, with 10 bases between the two ends. The CDR3 extends over 13 amino acids. Germline lookup yields CDR1 SNHLY and CDR2 FYNNEI. The CDR3 sequence is CASRDGSYNEQFF. The DNA of the CDR3 is TGTGCCAGCAGGGACGGGAGTTACAATGAGCAGTTCTTC.

The genes are TRBV4-3 and TRBJ2-2; D perhaps matches TRBD2 (5 bases). Trimming cost V 0 bases and J 4 bases, with 21 bases left between them. The CDR3 length is 19 residues. CDR1 and CDR2 (germline): LGHNA, YSLEER. In nucleotides, the CDR3 is TGCGCCAGCAGCCAAGATCGGGGTAATCCCATTTGGGGCACCGGGGAGCTGTTTTTT. Residues: CASSQDRGNPIWGTGELFF.

Only one count was recorded for this clone. This CDR3 reads CSAVTTLQETQYF. The CDR3 nucleotides read TGCAGCGCCGTGACAACCCTTCAAGAGACCCAGTACTTC. This chain uses TRBV29-1 with TRBJ2-5, with unresolved D. CDR3 length equals 13 residues. Germline V CDR1 and CDR2: SQVTM, ANQGSEA. V was clipped by 7 bases and J by 2 bases, with 14 bases between them.

The chain uses TRBV27 and TRBJ2-1, with D possibly matching TRBD1 (6 bases). The germline V gene has CDR1 MNHEY and CDR2 SMNVEV (reference sequence). Trimming cost V 6 bases and J 0 bases, with 12 bases left between them. This CDR3 region has 15 residues. CDR3 in amino acids: CASSVRDNSYNEQFF. The CDR3 region has the DNA TGTGCCAGCAGCGTCCGGGACAACTCCTACAATGAGCAGTTCTTC.

The chain carries TRBV9 and TRBJ2-5; TRBD1 matches 10 bases. Germline trimming cut 4 bases from V and 4 bases from J; bases unmatched to any gene: 10. The CDR3 runs 16 residues. Germline V gene lookup returns CDR1 SGDLS and CDR2 YYNGEE. The CDR3 loop reads CASSMSRQGAGETQYF. CDR3 nucleotide sequence: TGTGCCAGCAGCATGAGCAGACAGGGGGCAGGAGAGACCCAGTACTTC.

The chain joins TRBV5-6 to TRBJ2-2, with D perhaps being TRBD1 or TRBD2 (5 bases each). The CDR3 runs 16 residues. V lost 4 bases to trimming and J lost 1 base, with 14 bases between them. The V gene's germline CDR1 is SGHDT and CDR2 YYEEEE. The CDR3 loop reads CASSPPGPMNTGELFF. CDR3 DNA sequence: TGTGCCAGCAGCCCCCCGGGACCGATGAACACCGGGGAGCTGTTTTTT.

This clone was observed a single time. This rearrangement joins TRBV4-1 to TRBJ2-7; perhaps D is TRBD1 or TRBD2 (6 bases each). V was clipped by 1 base and J by 2 bases, with 24 bases between them. Germline lookup yields CDR1 MGHRA and CDR2 YSYEKL. The CDR3 spans 19 residues. CDR3 protein: CASSQVTPVGGGRPYEQYF. CDR3 sequence (DNA): TGCGCCAGCAGCCAAGTCACCCCGGTAGGGGGAGGCCGACCCTACGAGCAGTACTTC.

CDR3 bases: TGTGCCAGCAGCGTAGTCGGGCTAGTCCAAGAGACCCAGTACTTC. Translated, it gives CASSVVGLVQETQYF. J is TRBJ2-5 and V is TRBV9; unclear D gene. The CDR3 is 15 amino acids. Germline CDR1 and CDR2: SGDLS and YYNGEE. Trimming shortened V by 0 bases and J by 1 base, and 10 bases separated the two germline ends. The whole variable domain, remainder taken from reference TRBV9 and TRBJ2-5, is DSGVTQTPKHLITATGQRVTLRCSPRSGDLSVYWYQQSLDQGLQFLIQYYNGEERAKGNILERFSAQQFPDLHSELNLSSLELGDSALYFCASSVVGLVQETQYFGPGTRLLVL.

This chain links TRBV6-5 with TRBJ1-1, with a tentative D call TRBD1 (6 bases). Trimming stripped 6 bases from V and 4 bases from J, with 9 bases between. CDR1 is MNHEY and CDR2 is SVGAGI in the germline V gene. The CDR3 loop spans 12 amino acids. The DNA for the CDR3 is TGTGCCAGCAGAAGGGGGGTCACTGAAGCTTTCTTT. Amino acid sequence: CASRRGVTEAFF.